The 28 T cell receptor beta chains reported below all come from one sample, sequenced in a study of shared clonotypes between healthy human individuals. CD45RO negativity and positive selection for CCR7 defined naive CD8 cells, a population that excluded terminally differentiated effector memory CD45RA+ cells. The method was immunoSEQ multiplex PCR; TCRdb's version includes in-frame clones alone and lacks a portion of them. The sample yields some 2,000,000 clones, around 96% seen once. The sample comprised naive CD8+ T cells sorted from blood. The receptors derive from a man aged 18-30 years in good health.

The chain is built from TRBV19 and TRBJ1-1; TRBD1 is a possible D gene (6 bases). Germline lookup yields CDR1 LNHDA and CDR2 SQIVND (reference sequence). The V end lost 2 bases, the J end lost 7 bases, and 8 bases lay between the germline ends. This CDR3 region has 12 residues. The CDR3 is CASSIIRGEAFF. As DNA, the CDR3 is TGTGCCAGTAGTATAATCAGGGGTGAAGCTTTCTTT.

V and J are TRBV5-1 and TRBJ1-4, with unresolved D. From germline, CDR1 is SGHRS and CDR2 YFSETQ. Trimming pared 0 bases from V and 5 bases from J, leaving 14 bases between. The CDR3 sequence is 16 residues long. The CDR3 sequence is CASSLEYQVANEKLFF. The CDR3 DNA reads TGCGCCAGCAGCTTGGAGTACCAGGTGGCAAATGAAAAACTGTTTTTT.

Of note for this clone: Distinct nucleotide sequences in the sample also encode this CDR3. The gene calls are TRBV9 and TRBJ2-3; no firm D call. V lost 0 bases to trimming and J lost 0 bases, with 8 bases between them. This CDR3 is built from 15 residues. Germline CDR1 SGDLS, CDR2 YYNGEE. CDR3 loop: CASSVVGGSTDTQYF. Here the CDR3 DNA reads TGTGCCAGCAGCGTAGTGGGCGGAAGCACAGATACGCAGTATTTT.

The chain couples TRBV2 to TRBJ2-6; no definite D call. Germline CDR1 SNHLY, CDR2 FYNNEI. The CDR3 length is 15 residues. Deletions cut 5 bases from V and 2 bases from J, with 10 bases between. As DNA, the CDR3 is TGTGCCAGCAGTAAAAGCGAGACTGGGGCCAACGTCCTGACTTTC. As protein: CASSKSETGANVLTF.

To note about this clone: This sample includes further DNA sequences coding for the same CDR3. V and J are TRBV6-6 and TRBJ2-7; D is perhaps TRBD1 or TRBD2 (5 bases each). Germline V lookup: CDR1 MNHNY, CDR2 SVGAGI (reference sequence). The ends were cut back, 3 bases at V and 3 bases at J, with 12 bases in the middle. The CDR3 runs to 14 residues. CDR3 in DNA: TGTGCCAGCAGTTATTCCGGGACCGTCTACGAGCAGTACTTC. It translates to CASSYSGTVYEQYF.

V gene TRBV13 combines with J gene TRBJ2-7; 9 positions agree with TRBD1. The CDR3 consists of 14 residues. Germline V gives CDR1 PRHDT, CDR2 FYEKMQ (reference sequence). V lost 5 bases, J lost 4 bases, and 6 bases stayed unmatched. The CDR3 reads CASSDRDRDYEQYF. CDR3 coding DNA: TGTGCCAGCAGCGACCGGGACAGGGATTACGAGCAGTACTTC.

Only one count was recorded for this clone. The same CDR3 also results from other DNA sequences found in this sample. The chain combines TRBV7-9 with TRBJ2-1, with D perhaps assigned TRBD1 or TRBD2 (5 bases each). Germline V gene sequence: CDR1 SEHNR, CDR2 FQNEAQ (reference sequence). The CDR3 length is 12 residues. Trimming removed 3 bases at V and 10 bases at J, with 10 bases between. The CDR3 spells CASSFGASEQFF. CDR3 sequence (DNA): TGTGCCAGCAGCTTCGGGGCAAGCGAGCAGTTCTTC.

This sequence joins TRBV9 and TRBJ2-7; D gene unclear. Trimming removed 2 bases from V and 3 bases from J, with 9 bases in between. The CDR3 contains 13 residues. Germline lookup yields CDR1 SGDLS and CDR2 YYNGEE. Here the CDR3 DNA reads TGTGCCAGCAGCGTGGACGGCCTCTACGAGCAGTACTTC. The encoded protein is CASSVDGLYEQYF.

This chain uses TRBV27 with TRBJ2-7; D possibly corresponds to TRBD2 (6 bases). Germline CDR1 and CDR2: MNHEY and SMNVEV (reference sequence). V shed 3 bases and J shed 0 bases, with 9 bases lying between them. The CDR3 contains 14 residues. CDR3 region: CASSFTGVSYEQYF. CDR3 bases: TGTGCCAGCAGTTTCACGGGGGTCTCCTACGAGCAGTACTTC.

The genes are TRBV7-2 and TRBJ2-3, with D possibly TRBD2 on 6 matching bases. Germline V gene data show CDR1 as SGHTA and CDR2 as FQGNSA. This CDR3 contains 19 residues. Trimming cost V 5 bases and J 10 bases, with 34 bases left between them. The CDR3 DNA reads TGTGCCAGCAGCGAAAGGGAATTGTCCCGAGGGCCCAAAACGGGGGCGCAGTATTTT. This sequence encodes CASSERELSRGPKTGAQYF. The entire variable domain, with the rest obtained from reference TRBV7-2 and TRBJ2-3, is as follows: GAGVSQSPSNKVTEKGKDVELRCDPISGHTALYWYRQSLGQGLEFLIYFQGNSAPDKSGLPSDRFSAERTGGSVSTLTIQRTQQEDSAVYLCASSERELSRGPKTGAQYFGPGTRLTVL.

A note on this clone: The same CDR3 also results from other DNA sequences found in this sample. The chain joins TRBV9 to TRBJ2-1; D not certain. The V gene lost 0 bases and the J gene lost 10 bases, with 8 bases spanning the gap. The V gene's germline CDR1 is SGDLS and CDR2 YYNGEE. CDR3 size: 12 residues. CDR3 sequence reads: CASSVEFREQFF. The CDR3 DNA reads TGTGCCAGCAGCGTAGAGTTCCGAGAGCAGTTCTTC. The entire variable domain, with the rest obtained from reference TRBV9 and TRBJ2-1, is as follows: DSGVTQTPKHLITATGQRVTLRCSPRSGDLSVYWYQQSLDQGLQFLIQYYNGEERAKGNILERFSAQQFPDLHSELNLSSLELGDSALYFCASSVEFREQFFGPGTRLTVL.

V and J are TRBV13 and TRBJ1-6; 9 nucleotides agree with TRBD1. Germline values: CDR1 PRHDT, CDR2 FYEKMQ (reference sequence). The CDR3 runs to 15 residues. Trimming took 3 bases from V and 7 from J; bases not matched to a gene: 4. The CDR3 reads CASSFPTGGNSPLHF. The CDR3 region has the DNA TGTGCCAGCAGCTTCCCGACAGGGGGGAATTCACCCCTCCACTTT.

As regards this clone: Other DNA sequences within the sample encode an identical CDR3. The genes are TRBV7-9 and TRBJ2-5, with D perhaps given as TRBD1 or TRBD2 (5 bases each). With 3 bases removed from V and 2 bases from J, the gap between germline ends came to 10 bases. This CDR3 is built from 14 residues. CDR1 and CDR2 from the germline V gene are SEHNR and FQNEAQ (reference sequence). CDR3 coding DNA: TGTGCCAGCAGCTTTTCAGGGAGTCAAGAGACCCAGTACTTC. Translation: CASSFSGSQETQYF. Using reference TRBV7-9 and TRBJ2-5 for the parts outside the CDR3, the full variable domain is DTGVSQNPRHKITKRGQNVTFRCDPISEHNRLYWYRQTLGQGPEFLTYFQNEAQLEKSRLLSDRFSAERPKGSFSTLEIQRTEQGDSAMYLCASSFSGSQETQYFGPGTRLLVL.

The chain joins TRBV5-1 to TRBJ2-7; D is unclear. V was clipped by 4 bases and J by 3 bases, with 14 bases between them. The germline CDR1 and CDR2 sequences are SGHRS and YFSETQ. The CDR3 loop spans 14 amino acids. DNA of the CDR3: TGCGCCAGCAGCCGAGGTTCCGACCTCTACGAGCAGTACTTC. Its translation is CASSRGSDLYEQYF.

The V gene is TRBV27, the J gene TRBJ2-2; the match to TRBD2 covers 9 bases. This CDR3 has 17 residues. In germline, CDR1 is MNHEY, CDR2 SMNVEV (reference sequence). The junction had 9 bases not matched to a gene; V was cut back by 4 bases and J by 3 bases. The CDR3 sequence: CASSSRGGGRDTGELFF. The CDR3 bases are TGTGCCAGCAGTTCCCGTGGGGGCGGGAGGGACACCGGGGAGCTGTTTTTT.

This chain uses TRBV6-5 with TRBJ2-7; 7 bases agree with TRBD1. The CDR3 runs to 14 residues. V lost 2 bases, J lost 5 bases, and 6 bases stayed unmatched. CDR1 MNHEY and CDR2 SVGAGI come from the germline V gene. The CDR3 DNA follows: TGTGCCAGCAGTTACGAAGGGGGCTTCAACGAGCAGTACTTC. Its translation is CASSYEGGFNEQYF.

This chain links TRBV4-1 with TRBJ2-7, with 7 bases aligning to TRBD1. CDR1 is MGHRA, CDR2 YSYEKL, per germline. The CDR3 has 15 residues. J was trimmed by 2 bases and V by 5 bases; bases with no gene match: 9. The CDR3 is CASSEVPDRTYEQYF. Written as DNA, the CDR3 is TGCGCCAGCAGCGAAGTTCCGGACAGGACCTACGAGCAGTACTTC.

The chain is built from TRBV27 and TRBJ2-7; possibly TRBD2 for D (6 bases). Germline CDR1 reads MNHEY; CDR2 reads SMNVEV (reference sequence). The V end was cut by 6 bases, the J end by 0 bases, with 12 bases between. This CDR3 has 14 residues. CDR3 sequence: CASSLAHLSYEQYF. DNA of the CDR3: TGTGCCAGCAGCCTAGCGCATCTCTCCTACGAGCAGTACTTC.

This clone was found once. The sample contains more than one DNA sequence encoding this CDR3. This chain connects TRBV6-1 to TRBJ2-7, with 7 bases aligning to TRBD2. The CDR3 consists of 14 residues. V dropped 0 bases and J dropped 3; count of bases not matched to a gene: 2. Germline loops: CDR1 MNHNS, CDR2 SASEGT. The CDR3 spells CASSEAGGSYEQYF. CDR3 DNA: TGTGCCAGCAGTGAAGCGGGAGGGAGCTACGAGCAGTACTTC.

V is TRBV6-5 and J is TRBJ2-7; 10 bases match TRBD1. The trim removed 4 bases at V and 4 bases at J, leaving 7 bases unmatched. CDR3 length equals 15 residues. Germline V gene data show CDR1 as MNHEY and CDR2 as SVGAGI. CDR3 protein: CASSWEDRGVYEQYF. DNA of the CDR3: TGTGCCAGCAGTTGGGAGGACAGGGGGGTTTACGAGCAGTACTTC.

This clone was picked up one time. V is TRBV6-5 and J is TRBJ1-6, with D perhaps TRBD1 (5 bases). V dropped 10 bases and J dropped 6 bases, with 10 bases sitting between them. CDR1 is MNHEY and CDR2 is SVGAGI in the germline V gene. The CDR3 is made up of 12 amino acids. The CDR3 DNA sequence: TGTGCCACTCAGGGAGGTAATTCACCCCTCCACTTT. It encodes CATQGGNSPLHF.

This chain links TRBV6-5 with TRBJ1-1; 7 bases agree with TRBD1. The length of the CDR3 is 15 residues. Germline V lookup: CDR1 MNHEY, CDR2 SVGAGI. Germline trimming cut 0 bases from V and 3 bases from J; bases unmatched to any gene: 4. The CDR3 DNA reads TGTGCCAGCAGTTACTCAAACACAGGGGACACTGAAGCTTTCTTT. Translation: CASSYSNTGDTEAFF.

This clone is a singleton in its sample. This chain links TRBV9 with TRBJ2-5, with 9 bases lining up with TRBD1. Germline trimming cut 3 bases from V and 3 bases from J; bases unmatched to any gene: 9. This CDR3 is built from 16 residues. CDR1 and CDR2 (germline): SGDLS, YYNGEE. The CDR3 is CASSDAGTGRKETQYF. In DNA form, the CDR3 reads TGTGCCAGCAGCGACGCCGGGACAGGGAGAAAAGAGACCCAGTACTTC.

This clone was seen a few times. Other nucleotide sequences from this sample produce the same CDR3. The chain couples TRBV27 to TRBJ1-4; D may be TRBD1 (5 bases). The CDR3 length is 14 residues. V was trimmed by 2 bases and J by 3 bases, leaving 7 bases between them. CDR1 is MNHEY, CDR2 SMNVEV, per germline (reference sequence). CDR3 DNA sequence: TGTGCCAGCAGTTTACAGGGCGCTAATGAAAAACTGTTTTTT. It specifies CASSLQGANEKLFF.

This chain's CDR3 is CASSPPQDRGRYEQYF. The CDR3 DNA sequence: TGCGCCAGCAGCCCACCCCAGGACAGGGGGCGGTATGAGCAGTACTTC. This rearrangement joins TRBV5-1 to TRBJ2-7; 11 nucleotides match TRBD1. J was trimmed by 7 bases and V by 4 bases; bases with no gene match: 13. The CDR3 extends over 16 amino acids. CDR1 SGHRS and CDR2 YFSETQ come from the germline V gene.

The CDR3 nucleotides read TGTGCCAGTAGGAGGAAGACAGGGCCTACTGAAGCTTTCTTT. Amino acid sequence: CASRRKTGPTEAFF. This sequence joins TRBV19 and TRBJ1-1; 7 positions agree with TRBD1. This CDR3 has 14 amino acids. V dropped 6 bases and J dropped 5; count of bases not matched to a gene: 9. Germline assignment: CDR1 LNHDA and CDR2 SQIVND (reference sequence).

This clone appeared a few times. The chain couples TRBV28 to TRBJ1-6; D is ambiguous. The CDR3 is 12 residues long. CDR1 and CDR2 (germline): MDHEN, SYDVKM. V dropped 4 bases and J dropped 9 bases, with 7 bases sitting between them. The CDR3 sequence: CASSSGASPLHF. The CDR3 coding sequence is TGTGCCAGCAGTTCCGGAGCTTCACCCCTCCACTTT. Variable domain in full (rest from reference TRBV28 and TRBJ1-6): DVKVTQSSRYLVKRTGEKVFLECVQDMDHENMFWYRQDPGLGLRLIYFSYDVKMKEKGDIPEGYSVSREKKERFSLILESASTNQTSMYLCASSSGASPLHFGNGTRLTVT.

In its sample, this clone was seen once. This chain uses TRBV6-1 with TRBJ1-6; TRBD1 matches at 9 bases. V trimming: 8 bases; J trimming: 8 bases; junction bases outside the gene matches: 4. The CDR3 spans 13 residues. The germline V gene has CDR1 MNHNS and CDR2 SASEGT. The DNA of the CDR3 is TGTGCCAGCGGCGGGACAGGGTATTCACCCCTCCACTTT. It codes for CASGGTGYSPLHF.